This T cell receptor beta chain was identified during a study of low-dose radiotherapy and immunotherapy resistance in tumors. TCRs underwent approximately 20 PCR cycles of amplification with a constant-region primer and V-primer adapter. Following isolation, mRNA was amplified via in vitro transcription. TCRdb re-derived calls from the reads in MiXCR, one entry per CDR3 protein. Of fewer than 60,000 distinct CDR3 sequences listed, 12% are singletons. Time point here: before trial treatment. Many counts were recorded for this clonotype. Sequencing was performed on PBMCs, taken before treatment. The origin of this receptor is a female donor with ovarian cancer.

In nucleotides, the CDR3 is TGTGCCAGCAGCCCCCTAGCGGGAGTGGTCGGCGAGCAGTTCTTC. This encodes CASSPLAGVVGEQFF. The rearrangement uses TRBV14 and TRBJ2-1, with 10 bases matching TRBD2. Trimming at V came to 4 bases and at J to 10 bases, leaving 10 bases not matched to a gene. CDR1 SGHDN and CDR2 FVKESK come from the germline V gene. The CDR3 sequence is 15 residues long. The full variable domain, rest sourced from reference TRBV14 and TRBJ2-1, is EAGVTQFPSHSVIEKGQTVTLRCDPISGHDNLYWYRRVMGKEIKFLLHFVKESKQDESGMPNNRFLAERTGGTYSTLKVQPAELEDSGVYFCASSPLAGVVGEQFFGPGTRLTVL.